The 29 T cell receptor beta chains in this list originate from one sample, sequenced in a study of cytomegalovirus exposure and HLA in healthy donors. PCR primers comprised 60 Vbeta and 13 Jbeta primers. Measured with immunoSEQ multiplex PCR; TCRdb has only the in-frame clones, and not every one. The sample holds some 170,000 clones; around 80% are singletons and the top ten take under 2.5%. The sample taken for sequencing was PBMCs. Receptors originate from a man between 35 and 55 years old in good health and CMV-seronegative.

CDR3 DNA sequence: TGTGCCAGCAGTTCGCCGACAGGCGGGGAGCAGTACTTC. This codes for CASSSPTGGEQYF. The gene calls are TRBV6-5 and TRBJ2-7, with D possibly matching TRBD1 (6 bases). The ends were cut back, 4 bases at V and 7 bases at J, with 14 bases in the middle. Germline loops: CDR1 MNHEY, CDR2 SVGAGI. The CDR3 consists of 13 residues.

V usage is TRBV7-2 and J usage is TRBJ2-6; D might be TRBD1 (5 bases). The CDR3 is 17 residues long. In germline, CDR1 is SGHTA, CDR2 FQGNSA. V was pared by 2 bases and J by 2 bases, with 13 bases between. CDR3 sequence (DNA): TGTGCCAGCAGCTTACACGGTTTAGGGGCTGGGGCCAACGTCCTGACTTTC. This codes for CASSLHGLGAGANVLTF.

The V gene is TRBV5-4, the J gene TRBJ2-3, with 7 bases matching TRBD2. Trimming took 3 bases from V and 1 from J; bases not matched to a gene: 5. The CDR3 length is 15 residues. CDR1 is SGHNT and CDR2 is YYREEE in the germline V gene (reference sequence). The CDR3 is CASSSGGGRTDTQYF. CDR3 in DNA: TGTGCCAGCAGCTCGGGAGGCGGGCGCACAGATACGCAGTATTTT.

The chain carries TRBV9 and TRBJ2-7, with unresolved D. Germline V gives CDR1 SGDLS, CDR2 YYNGEE. V shed 0 bases and J shed 0 bases, with 7 bases lying between them. This CDR3 is built from 14 residues. The CDR3 region is CASSVVPLSYEQYF. CDR3 DNA sequence: TGTGCCAGCAGCGTAGTTCCTCTCTCCTACGAGCAGTACTTC.

This clone has only one observation. V is TRBV27 and J is TRBJ2-1, with a tentative D call TRBD2 (5 bases). Germline CDR1 MNHEY, CDR2 SMNVEV (reference sequence). Trimming pared 5 bases from V and 3 bases from J, leaving 11 bases between. The CDR3 consists of 14 residues. CDR3 in amino acids: CASSPLGLYNEQFF. The CDR3 coding sequence is TGTGCCAGCAGTCCCCTCGGACTCTACAATGAGCAGTTCTTC.

The V gene is TRBV5-1, the J gene TRBJ1-2; maybe TRBD1 (5 bases). This CDR3 contains 15 residues. Germline V lookup: CDR1 SGHRS, CDR2 YFSETQ. Trimming cost V 0 bases and J 4 bases, with 13 bases left between them. CDR3 DNA: TGCGCCAGCAGCTTGGGCCGGACATTGAGCTATGGCTACACCTTC. This sequence encodes CASSLGRTLSYGYTF.

This sequence joins TRBV14 and TRBJ2-3; 7 bases map to TRBD1. Germline V gene lookup returns CDR1 SGHDN and CDR2 FVKESK. CDR3 length: 15 amino acids. Germline trimming cut 8 bases from V and 5 bases from J; bases unmatched to any gene: 13. Here the CDR3 DNA reads TGTGCCAGCGACACCGGGACAGCCTTCGGAGATACGCAGTATTTT. Translation gives CASDTGTAFGDTQYF.

The rearrangement joins TRBV29-1 to TRBJ2-7; TRBD2 might be the D (6 bases). The CDR3 spans 12 residues. Trimming took 4 bases from V and 3 from J, leaving 10 bases between them. Germline V CDR1 and CDR2: SQVTM, ANQGSEA. CDR3 amino acids: CSVGPGVYEQYF. CDR3 nucleotides: TGCAGCGTTGGCCCGGGAGTCTACGAGCAGTACTTC.

The gene calls are TRBV6-1 and TRBJ2-3; 8 bases agree with TRBD2. CDR3 length equals 20 residues. Per germline, CDR1 MNHNS and CDR2 SASEGT. V lost 1 base, J lost 1 base, and 16 bases stayed unmatched. The CDR3 sequence is CASSEVPAGVFSGGTDTQYF. CDR3 bases: TGTGCCAGCAGTGAAGTACCAGCGGGAGTTTTTTCGGGGGGCACAGATACGCAGTATTTT.

The V and J genes are TRBV19 and TRBJ2-7; TRBD2 matches at 7 bases. Germline V gives CDR1 LNHDA, CDR2 SQIVND (reference sequence). The CDR3 contains 14 residues. Trimming cost V 3 bases and J 2 bases; bases outside gene matches: 4. DNA of the CDR3: TGTGCCAGTAGTATGATGGGGAGGGCCTACGAGCAGTACTTC. It is translated as CASSMMGRAYEQYF.

The chain couples TRBV6-5 to TRBJ1-4; TRBD1 agrees at 7 bases. The CDR3 has 16 amino acids. The germline CDR1 and CDR2 sequences are MNHEY and SVGAGI. With 0 bases clipped from V and 5 bases from J, the junction kept 6 bases outside the gene matches. The CDR3 is CASSYSAGGGNEKLFF. In nucleotides, the CDR3 is TGTGCCAGCAGTTACTCGGCGGGAGGGGGCAATGAAAAACTGTTTTTT.

V gene TRBV7-9 combines with J gene TRBJ2-1; 9 bases are a match to TRBD1. The V and J ends lost 1 base and 9 bases, in that order; junction bases with no gene match: 10. Germline loops: CDR1 SEHNR, CDR2 FQNEAQ (reference sequence). CDR3 size: 16 residues. The CDR3 DNA reads TGTGCCAGCAGCTTAGGGGCTGGGACAGGGACAAGTGAGCAGTTCTTC. Translating it yields CASSLGAGTGTSEQFF.

The chain links TRBV9 to TRBJ2-3; D is possibly TRBD2 (5 bases). V lost 2 bases to trimming and J lost 2 bases, with 21 bases between them. Germline values: CDR1 SGDLS, CDR2 YYNGEE. The CDR3 length is 18 residues. The CDR3 loop is CASSVWCTGEFPTDTQYF. The CDR3, as DNA: TGTGCCAGCAGCGTCTGGTGTACTGGGGAGTTCCCCACAGATACGCAGTATTTT.

The V gene is TRBV9, the J gene TRBJ1-3; D unclear. CDR1 is SGDLS, CDR2 YYNGEE, per germline. The CDR3 has 16 amino acids. V was pared by 0 bases and J by 4 bases, with 14 bases between. Here the CDR3 DNA reads TGTGCCAGCAGCGTAGGAGGGCGTTCAGCCGGAAACACCATATATTTT. It encodes CASSVGGRSAGNTIYF. The variable domain in full, completed from reference TRBV9 and TRBJ1-3, reads DSGVTQTPKHLITATGQRVTLRCSPRSGDLSVYWYQQSLDQGLQFLIQYYNGEERAKGNILERFSAQQFPDLHSELNLSSLELGDSALYFCASSVGGRSAGNTIYFGEGSWLTVV.

For this clone: This specimen includes other DNA sequences encoding the same CDR3. The chain uses TRBV25-1 and TRBJ2-1, with D unclear. Deletions cut 3 bases from V and 9 bases from J, with 15 bases between. This CDR3 region has 14 residues. CDR1 is MGHDK and CDR2 is SYGVNS in the germline V gene. CDR3 loop: CASSDPGVTSEQFF. As DNA, the CDR3 is TGTGCCAGCAGTGACCCCGGAGTTACAAGTGAGCAGTTCTTC.

This clone was detected a few times. The sample carries other DNA sequences with the same CDR3. This rearrangement joins TRBV5-1 to TRBJ2-3; 11 bases align to TRBD2. Germline CDR1 reads SGHRS; CDR2 reads YFSETQ. The CDR3 extends over 16 amino acids. V gave up 3 bases and J gave up 1 base; unmatched junction bases: 4. CDR3 loop: CASSWAGLAGTDTQYF. The CDR3 DNA is TGCGCCAGCAGCTGGGCGGGACTAGCGGGCACAGATACGCAGTATTTT.

The chain couples TRBV21-1 to TRBJ2-1; the listed D gene, TRBD1, was not tested against the DNA. TRBV21-1 is shown as a pseudogene. There are 16 residues in the CDR3. The CDR3 protein is CASSKNNRTERNEQFF. In DNA, the CDR3 is TGTGCCAGCAGCAAAAACAATCGGACAGAGCGGAATGAGCAGTTCTTC.

This chain uses TRBV7-2 with TRBJ2-7; the D gene is possibly TRBD2 (6 bases). CDR1 and CDR2 from the germline V gene are SGHTA and FQGNSA. The V end was cut by 2 bases, the J end by 9 bases, with 26 bases between. The CDR3 covers 17 residues. The CDR3 spells CASSLISGLDILRGQYF. CDR3 in DNA: TGTGCCAGCAGCTTAATCTCGGGACTCGACATACTACGAGGGCAGTACTTC.

The chain links TRBV6-6 to TRBJ1-1, with TRBD1 matching over 7 bases. V was pared by 5 bases and J by 11 bases, with 14 bases of the junction left unmatched. There are 14 residues in the CDR3. Germline V gives CDR1 MNHNY, CDR2 SVGAGI (reference sequence). CDR3 coding DNA: TGTGCCAGCAGTCCCTCCCGACAGGGCGTCGTGGCTTTCTTT. It is translated as CASSPSRQGVVAFF.

The rearrangement joins TRBV5-6 to TRBJ2-7; maybe TRBD2 (5 bases). With 2 bases removed from V and 2 bases from J, the gap between germline ends came to 11 bases. In germline, CDR1 is SGHDT, CDR2 YYEEEE. The CDR3 extends over 14 amino acids. The chain's CDR3 is CASSLRRWTYEQYF. The DNA for the CDR3 is TGTGCCAGCAGCTTACGGAGGTGGACCTACGAGCAGTACTTC.

This clone has just a few counts. The V call is TRBV5-8, the J call TRBJ2-7; D ambiguous. This CDR3 has 14 amino acids. CDR1 is SGHTS and CDR2 is YDEGEE in the germline V gene. Trimming shortened V by 0 bases and J by 0 bases, and 7 bases separated the two germline ends. The CDR3 DNA sequence: TGTGCCAGCAGCTTGGCACACAACTCCTACGAGCAGTACTTC. It translates to CASSLAHNSYEQYF.

The chain uses TRBV6-6 and TRBJ2-7, with D unresolved. Germline V gene lookup returns CDR1 MNHNY and CDR2 SVGAGI (reference sequence). CDR3 length: 16 amino acids. The V gene lost 4 bases and the J gene lost 4 bases, with 20 bases spanning the gap. Here the CDR3 DNA reads TGTGCCAGCAGTTTAGCCCCTGGCCCGGAGCCGTACGAGCAGTACTTC. Translating gives CASSLAPGPEPYEQYF.

This chain joins TRBV10-3 and TRBJ2-5; TRBD1 matches at 12 bases. The CDR3 is 14 residues long. Germline V gene data show CDR1 as ENHRY and CDR2 as SYGVKD. J lost 5 bases, V lost 6 bases, and 4 bases had no gene match. The CDR3: CAIRSGQGAETQYF. The CDR3 bases are TGTGCCATCAGATCGGGACAGGGGGCCGAGACCCAGTACTTC.

The genes are TRBV18 and TRBJ2-5, with 10 bases that match TRBD2. After removal of 3 bases from V and 4 bases from J, the junction contained 8 bases not matched to a gene. This CDR3 contains 16 residues. Germline values: CDR1 KGHSH, CDR2 LQKENI. The CDR3 nucleotides are TGTGCCAGCTCACCTCTGAGCGGGAGGGGCGTAGAGACCCAGTACTTC. Its translation: CASSPLSGRGVETQYF.

V usage is TRBV4-2 and J usage is TRBJ2-7; TRBD1 agrees at 7 bases. The CDR3 runs 15 residues. Looked up from germline, CDR1 is LGHNA and CDR2 is YNFKEQ. Trimming removed 1 base from V and 1 base from J; junction bases left unmatched: 4. This chain's CDR3 is CASSQVTGESYEQYF. CDR3 bases: TGTGCCAGCAGCCAAGTAACAGGGGAGTCCTACGAGCAGTACTTC.

This clone was recorded once. The V call is TRBV6-6, the J call TRBJ2-1, with 11 bases aligning to TRBD2. V dropped 6 bases and J dropped 2; count of bases not matched to a gene: 3. Germline V lookup: CDR1 MNHNY, CDR2 SVGAGI (reference sequence). This CDR3 is 15 amino acids long. The CDR3 nucleotides are TGTGCCAGCAGCGAGGGACTAGCGGCCTACAATGAGCAGTTCTTC. Its translation is CASSEGLAAYNEQFF.

CDR3 nucleotides: TGTGCCAGCAGCTTAAGCGGGAGGGATACAGATACGCAGTATTTT. It codes for CASSLSGRDTDTQYF. This chain uses TRBV11-2 with TRBJ2-3, with 10 positions matching TRBD2. Trimming took 2 bases from V and 3 from J; bases not matched to a gene: 2. The CDR3 runs to 15 residues. From germline, CDR1 is SGHAT and CDR2 FQNNGV. The variable domain in full, with the rest retrieved from reference TRBV11-2 and TRBJ2-3, is EAGVAQSPRYKIIEKRQSVAFWCNPISGHATLYWYQQILGQGPKLLIQFQNNGVVDDSQLPKDRFSAERLKGVDSTLKIQPAKLEDSAVYLCASSLSGRDTDTQYFGPGTRLTVL.

This chain joins TRBV19 and TRBJ1-3; no definite D call. The germline V gene encodes CDR1 LNHDA and CDR2 SQIVND (reference sequence). The V gene lost 5 bases and the J gene lost 4 bases, with 15 bases spanning the gap. The CDR3 has 15 residues. The CDR3 reads CASSPGGSLGNTIYF. Written as DNA, the CDR3 is TGTGCCAGTAGTCCGGGAGGGTCCTTAGGAAACACCATATATTTT.

This chain joins TRBV5-6 and TRBJ2-5; 10 bases map to TRBD2. Judging by the DNA end, TRBJ2-7 fits better; the J call may be wrong. CDR3 length: 15 amino acids. CDR1 and CDR2 from the germline V gene are SGHDT and YYEEEE. The CDR3 loop is CASSYGLAASYEQYF. DNA of the CDR3: TGTGCCAGCAGTTATGGACTAGCGGCCTCCTACGAGCAGTACTTC.